This TCR beta chain originates from a study of beta chain features in type 1 diabetes. The investigators reverse transcribed all of the isolated RNA, so they sequenced expressed TCRB transcripts. Some 4 million reads were obtained on average from naive, central memory and regulatory T cell samples. Produced via immunoSEQ multiplex PCR; TCRdb's table is partial and in-frame only. Among about 180,000 clones, roughly an eighth were seen once, and the ten largest hold about 0.66%. Study-wide results and caveats: PCR may have favored shorter templates equally in patients and controls. Possibly, sequencing cDNA over-represented cells that had high TCR expression levels.

This clone turned up a few times. Its antigen is not known. Only one heparinised blood draw was taken per donor, and its volume averaged around 120 mL. Trimming at V came to 6 bases and at J to 1 base, leaving 8 bases not matched to a gene. The CDR3 loop spans 16 amino acids. In germline, CDR1 is WSHSY, CDR2 SAAADI. The sample comprised central memory CD4+ T cells from blood. The rearrangement links TRBV10-2 to TRBJ1-3; 8 positions match TRBD1. This TCR derives from a woman aged 18-29 years in good health. The CDR3, as DNA: TGCGCCAGCAGCCTCGGACAGGGCACTTCTGGAAACACCATATATTTT. This translates into CASSLGQGTSGNTIYF.